These T cell receptor beta chains were read from a single sample in a study of CD8+CD57+ T cells in acquired aplastic anemia. One entry per CDR3 protein results from TCRdb running MiXCR on the reads. The table has approximately 150,000 distinct CDR3 sequences, approximately 51% seen once. Sequencing was performed on sorted CD4+, CD8+, or CD8+CD57+ T cells (not recorded which) from PBMCs. Every receptor here comes from a human donor with aplastic anemia. Each CDR3 is given with its conserved first and last residue. The D gene is left open where the match is weak. The size entry is marked missing in some rows and otherwise reads once, few, many or a size class.

CDR3aa: CASSDTGGNYGYTF
CDR3nt: TGTGCCAGCAGTGACACAGGGGGCAACTATGGCTACACCTTC
j_gene: TRBJ1-2
v_gene: TRBV2
abundance: .
d_gene: TRBD1

CDR3aa: CSAAGTNDQPQHF
CDR3nt: TGCAGTGCTGCCGGGACAAACGATCAGCCCCAGCATTTT
j_gene: TRBJ1-5
v_gene: TRBV20-1
abundance: few
d_gene: .

CDR3aa: CASSLQGQAVNEQYF
CDR3nt: TGTGCCAGCAGCTTACAGGGGCAGGCAGTGAACGAGCAGTACTTC
j_gene: TRBJ2-7
v_gene: TRBV7-2
abundance: .
d_gene: .

CDR3aa: CASSQDRVGTQHF
CDR3nt: TGTGCCAGCAGCCAAGATAGGGTAGGGACCCAGCACTTC
j_gene: TRBJ2-5
v_gene: TRBV5-8
abundance: .
d_gene: .

CDR3aa: CASSYHGTSGQPGSGELFF
CDR3nt: TGTGCCAGCAGTTATCACGGGACTAGCGGGCAGCCCGGATCCGGGGAGCTGTTTTTT
j_gene: TRBJ2-2
v_gene: TRBV6-2/TRBV6-3
abundance: many
d_gene: TRBD2

CDR3aa: CSATRDSLMNTEAFF
CDR3nt: TGCAGTGCGACCCGGGACAGTCTAATGAACACTGAAGCTTTCTTT
j_gene: TRBJ1-1
v_gene: TRBV20-1
abundance: once
d_gene: TRBD1

CDR3aa: CSVERVMSTEAFF
CDR3nt: TGCAGCGTTGAACGGGTAATGAGCACTGAAGCTTTCTTT
j_gene: TRBJ1-1
v_gene: TRBV29-1
abundance: .
d_gene: .

CDR3aa: CATSRFQGEQPQHF
CDR3nt: TGTGCCACCAGCAGATTTCAGGGGGAGCAGCCCCAGCATTTT
j_gene: TRBJ1-5
v_gene: TRBV15
abundance: .
d_gene: TRBD1

CDR3aa: CASSEGRLAGGRDEQFF
CDR3nt: TGTGCCAGCAGTGAAGGGCGGCTAGCGGGGGGTCGGGATGAGCAGTTCTTC
j_gene: TRBJ2-1
v_gene: TRBV25-1
abundance: .
d_gene: TRBD2

CDR3aa: CASSLRDSSYEQYF
CDR3nt: TGCGCCAGCAGCCTCCGGGACAGCTCCTACGAGCAGTACTTC
j_gene: TRBJ2-7
v_gene: TRBV4-1
abundance: once
d_gene: TRBD1

CDR3aa: CASRHWILYEQYF
CDR3nt: TGTGCCAGCAGGCATTGGATTCTCTACGAGCAGTACTTC
j_gene: TRBJ2-7
v_gene: TRBV2
abundance: once
d_gene: .

CDR3aa: CASSSTGGVTEAFF
CDR3nt: TGTGCCAGCAGCTCGACAGGGGGCGTCACTGAAGCTTTCTTT
j_gene: TRBJ1-1
v_gene: TRBV11-2
abundance: many
d_gene: TRBD1

CDR3aa: CAWSVIRDEQYF
CDR3nt: TGTGCCTGGAGTGTGATAAGAGACGAGCAGTACTTC
j_gene: TRBJ2-7
v_gene: TRBV30
abundance: .
d_gene: .

CDR3aa: CASSLLPGSYNEQFF
CDR3nt: TGTGCCAGCAGCTTACTGCCCGGCTCCTACAATGAGCAGTTCTTC
j_gene: TRBJ2-1
v_gene: TRBV7-6
abundance: many
d_gene: .

CDR3aa: CASSLRPPGADSPLHF
CDR3nt: TGCGCCAGCAGCTTGCGCCCGCCAGGGGCGGATTCACCCCTCCACTTT
j_gene: TRBJ1-6
v_gene: TRBV5-1
abundance: .
d_gene: .

CDR3aa: CASSKGLAVQETQYF
CDR3nt: TGTGCCAGCAGCAAGGGACTAGCGGTTCAAGAGACCCAGTACTTC
j_gene: TRBJ2-5
v_gene: TRBV9
abundance: .
d_gene: TRBD2

CDR3aa: CASSLTGLDYNEQFF
CDR3nt: TGTGCCAGCAGCTTAACGGGACTAGATTACAATGAGCAGTTCTTC
j_gene: TRBJ2-1
v_gene: TRBV7-6
abundance: .
d_gene: TRBD2

CDR3aa: CAGSTGGGIETQYF
CDR3nt: TGCGCCGGCAGTACAGGGGGCGGAATAGAGACCCAGTACTTC
j_gene: TRBJ2-5
v_gene: TRBV5-1
abundance: .
d_gene: TRBD1

CDR3aa: CSARIGDRDVGEQFF
CDR3nt: TGCAGTGCTAGAATTGGAGACAGGGACGTCGGTGAGCAGTTCTTC
j_gene: TRBJ2-1
v_gene: TRBV20-1
abundance: .
d_gene: TRBD1

CDR3aa: CASSGTGGTDTQYF
CDR3nt: TGTGCCAGTTCCGGGACAGGGGGCACAGATACGCAGTATTTT
j_gene: TRBJ2-3
v_gene: TRBV25-1
abundance: .
d_gene: TRBD1

CDR3aa: CASSLGGPSSGNTIYF
CDR3nt: TGTGCCAGCAGCTTGGGGGGCCCCTCGTCGGGAAACACCATATATTTT
j_gene: TRBJ1-3
v_gene: TRBV5-4
abundance: .
d_gene: .

CDR3aa: CASGKGLAVNEQFF
CDR3nt: TGTGCCAGTGGCAAGGGACTAGCGGTTAATGAGCAGTTCTTC
j_gene: TRBJ2-1
v_gene: TRBV19
abundance: .
d_gene: TRBD2

CDR3aa: CASSIDGGYTQYF
CDR3nt: TGTGCCAGTAGTATAGACGGCGGGTATACGCAGTATTTT
j_gene: TRBJ2-3
v_gene: TRBV19
abundance: .
d_gene: .

CDR3aa: CASSLGRRAYQETQYF
CDR3nt: TGCGCCAGCAGCTTGGGCCGCAGGGCTTACCAAGAGACCCAGTACTTC
j_gene: TRBJ2-5
v_gene: TRBV5-1
abundance: many
d_gene: .

CDR3aa: CASSQRGTGGNEKLFF
CDR3nt: TGTGCCAGCAGCCAAAGGGGGACAGGTGGAAATGAAAAACTGTTTTTT
j_gene: TRBJ1-4
v_gene: TRBV4-2
abundance: many
d_gene: TRBD1

CDR3aa: CASSAPGTGEQFF
CDR3nt: TGCGCCAGCAGCGCCCCAGGGACAGGTGAGCAGTTCTTC
j_gene: TRBJ2-1
v_gene: TRBV10-1
abundance: .
d_gene: TRBD1

CDR3aa: CATSDQQGKEAFF
CDR3nt: TGTGCCACCAGTGACCAACAGGGCAAGGAAGCTTTCTTT
j_gene: TRBJ1-1
v_gene: TRBV24-1
abundance: .
d_gene: .

CDR3aa: CASSHPPPRETQYF
CDR3nt: TGTGCCAGCAGCCATCCTCCGCCGCGGGAGACCCAGTACTTC
j_gene: TRBJ2-5
v_gene: TRBV16
abundance: many
d_gene: .

CDR3aa: CASSEYPSSGNTIYF
CDR3nt: TGTGCCAGCAGTGAGTATCCCAGCTCTGGAAACACCATATATTTT
j_gene: TRBJ1-3
v_gene: TRBV6-1
abundance: .
d_gene: .

CDR3aa: CASSLSSGSTDTQYF
CDR3nt: TGCGCCAGCAGCTTGTCTAGCGGGAGCACAGATACGCAGTATTTT
j_gene: TRBJ2-3
v_gene: TRBV5-1
abundance: many
d_gene: TRBD2

CDR3aa: CSVLVADSYEQYF
CDR3nt: TGCAGCGTTCTGGTAGCGGACAGCTACGAGCAGTACTTC
j_gene: TRBJ2-7
v_gene: TRBV29-1
abundance: .
d_gene: .

CDR3aa: CASSPPGLPFPNTEAFF
CDR3nt: TGTGCCAGCTCACCACCGGGATTGCCGTTCCCGAACACTGAAGCTTTCTTT
j_gene: TRBJ1-1
v_gene: TRBV18
abundance: .
d_gene: .

CDR3aa: CASSMGRGPNQPQHF
CDR3nt: TGTGCCAGTAGTATGGGGAGGGGGCCCAACCAGCCCCAGCATTTT
j_gene: TRBJ1-5
v_gene: TRBV19
abundance: many
d_gene: TRBD1

CDR3aa: CASSRTGVAYEQYF
CDR3nt: TGTGCCAGCAGCCGGACAGGGGTGGCCTACGAGCAGTACTTC
j_gene: TRBJ2-7
v_gene: TRBV7-9
abundance: .
d_gene: TRBD1